The 32 T cell receptor beta chains reported below all come from one sample, sequenced in a study of radiation and T cells in renal cell carcinoma (dated by TCRdb to 2020 to 2021). Library method: the immunoSEQ multiplex PCR assay. In its TCRdb copy, this immuneACCESS table keeps in-frame sequences only and misses some clones. Where compared with another copy, unresolved V genes explain less than half of these, and the others have no known cause. The sample table shows some 150,000 clones, and 70% to 90% are seen once. The ten largest clones add up to under 30% of the sample. This specimen's time point label, per the study, means: baseline pretreatment blood. In light of the paper, this sample's treatment or condition label describes: 15 Gy SBRT to primary tumor, nephrectomy 4 weeks later. The specimen was blood, collected from a patient whose treatment included radiotherapy and nephrectomy. These receptors were collected from a woman between 50 and 59 years old with renal cell carcinoma.

The chain uses TRBV7-9 and TRBJ1-4; possible D gene TRBD1, 6 bases. V shed 4 bases and J shed 5 bases, with 23 bases lying between them. Germline lookup yields CDR1 SEHNR and CDR2 FQNEAQ (reference sequence). The CDR3 has 18 residues. CDR3 loop: CASSSSYGPGHKNEKLFF. DNA of the CDR3: TGTGCCAGCAGCTCGTCCTACGGGCCGGGACACAAAAATGAAAAACTGTTTTTT.

V is TRBV30 and J is TRBJ1-5; 7 bases are shared with TRBD1. CDR3 length: 16 residues. J was trimmed by 0 bases and V by 0 bases; bases with no gene match: 5. Germline V gene lookup returns CDR1 GTSNPN and CDR2 SVGIG (reference sequence). CDR3 nucleotide sequence: TGTGCCTGGAGTGTACAGGGGTCATATAGCAATCAGCCCCAGCATTTT. Residues: CAWSVQGSYSNQPQHF.

This sequence joins TRBV6-5 and TRBJ2-7; D might be TRBD1 (5 bases). V lost 8 bases and J lost 3, with 20 bases in between. CDR1 and CDR2 from the germline V gene are MNHEY and SVGAGI. This CDR3 is 15 amino acids long. CDR3 sequence (DNA): TGTGCCAGCGGGGCTAACCCAACCCCTCGCTACGAGCAGTACTTC. Translation: CASGANPTPRYEQYF.

The DNA of the CDR3 is TGTGCCAGCAGCCCCCCCGGGACAGCCTTTGGGGAGCAGTACTTC. Residues: CASSPPGTAFGEQYF. The rearrangement uses TRBV7-8 and TRBJ2-7; 7 bases match TRBD1. Germline V gene sequence: CDR1 SGHVS, CDR2 FQNEAQ. This CDR3 is 15 amino acids long. Trimming cost V 5 bases and J 7 bases; bases outside gene matches: 14.

This clone occurred a few times. This chain links TRBV7-2 with TRBJ2-2, with D maybe TRBD2 (6 bases). CDR3 length: 14 amino acids. Between the trimmed V and J ends, which lost 0 bases and 6 bases, there was a span of 8 bases. Germline assignment: CDR1 SGHTA and CDR2 FQGNSA. This chain's CDR3 is CASSLARGAGELFF. CDR3 bases: TGTGCCAGCAGCTTAGCGCGGGGTGCCGGGGAGCTGTTTTTT.

The chain combines TRBV7-2 with TRBJ2-7; D is undetermined. Trimming removed 5 bases from V and 1 base from J, with 9 bases in between. Per germline, CDR1 SGHTA and CDR2 FQGNSA. This CDR3 region has 13 residues. The CDR3 nucleotides are TGTGCCAGCAGCACACCGCAATCCTACGAGCAGTACTTC. It codes for CASSTPQSYEQYF.

The rearrangement links TRBV29-1 to TRBJ2-3; 8 bases map to TRBD2. V lost 7 bases to trimming and J lost 6 bases; unmatched junction nucleotides: 9. Looked up from germline, CDR1 is SQVTM and CDR2 is ANQGSEA. CDR3 length: 13 amino acids. The CDR3, as DNA: TGCAGCGCCACGGGACTAGGGGGGGATACGCAGTATTTT. Residues: CSATGLGGDTQYF.

This chain joins TRBV19 and TRBJ2-4; 9 bases line up with TRBD1. CDR3 size: 15 residues. Germline trimming cut 6 bases from V and 0 bases from J; bases unmatched to any gene: 3. The germline V gene has CDR1 LNHDA and CDR2 SQIVND (reference sequence). The CDR3 DNA reads TGTGCCAGTAGCGGGACAGGGATAGCCAAAAACATTCAGTACTTC. Amino acid sequence: CASSGTGIAKNIQYF. The complete variable domain, with remaining parts taken from reference TRBV19 and TRBJ2-4, reads DGGITQSPKYLFRKEGQNVTLSCEQNLNHDAMYWYRQDPGQGLRLIYYSQIVNDFQKGDIAEGYSVSREKKESFPLTVTSAQKNPTAFYLCASSGTGIAKNIQYFGAGTRLSVL.

The chain employs TRBV9 and TRBJ2-2; 7 positions match TRBD2. There are 16 residues in the CDR3. Looked up from germline, CDR1 is SGDLS and CDR2 is YYNGEE. With 0 bases clipped from V and 5 bases from J, the junction kept 7 bases outside the gene matches. CDR3 nucleotides: TGTGCCAGCAGCGTAGAGCTAGCGGATTTAACCGGGGAGCTGTTTTTT. Residues: CASSVELADLTGELFF.

V is TRBV2 and J is TRBJ2-3; a possible D gene is TRBD2 (5 bases). V shed 7 bases and J shed 6 bases, with 14 bases lying between them. Germline V lookup: CDR1 SNHLY, CDR2 FYNNEI. The CDR3 runs 13 residues. CDR3 residues: CASNLEGRDTQYF. The CDR3 DNA follows: TGTGCCAGCAACCTCGAGGGCAGGGATACGCAGTATTTT.

This chain joins TRBV28 and TRBJ2-5; 8 bases align to TRBD1. This CDR3 spans 13 amino acids. The germline gives CDR1 MDHEN, CDR2 SYDVKM. Trimming cost V 6 bases and J 5 bases; bases outside gene matches: 5. The CDR3 DNA sequence: TGTGCCAGCAGGACAGGGGAGGTCGAGACCCAGTACTTC. It encodes CASRTGEVETQYF.

The sample holds one count of this clone. This chain links TRBV6-1 with TRBJ2-7, with 8 positions matching TRBD2. This CDR3 is built from 14 residues. The V segment lost 11 bases and the J segment 0 bases; nucleotides outside the gene matches: 9. Germline V gives CDR1 MNHNS, CDR2 SASEGT. This CDR3 reads CAGRLGTSSYEQYF. The DNA of the CDR3 is TGTGCCGGCCGTCTCGGGACTAGCTCCTACGAGCAGTACTTC.

This rearrangement joins TRBV18 to TRBJ2-7; D tentatively reads TRBD1 or TRBD2 (5 bases each). V lost 6 bases and J lost 6, with 21 bases in between. The CDR3 length is 15 residues. Germline V gives CDR1 KGHSH, CDR2 LQKENI. This chain's CDR3 is CASSRSASRESEQYF. CDR3 DNA sequence: TGTGCCAGCTCCCGCTCGGCTTCCAGGGAGAGCGAGCAGTACTTC.

This clone was found once. The V call is TRBV6-5, the J call TRBJ2-7; 8 bases are shared with TRBD1. Germline V gene lookup returns CDR1 MNHEY and CDR2 SVGAGI. This CDR3 is 15 amino acids long. Losses at the gene ends were 5 bases for V and 2 bases for J; bases not matched to a gene: 8. The CDR3 nucleotides read TGTGCCAGCAGTCCCCGCAGGGGGCAGGCCTACGAGCAGTACTTC. It translates to CASSPRRGQAYEQYF.

The rearrangement uses TRBV28 and TRBJ2-2; D not certain. The CDR3 consists of 13 residues. Per germline, CDR1 MDHEN and CDR2 SYDVKM. Trimming pared 10 bases from V and 1 base from J, leaving 10 bases between. CDR3 sequence (DNA): TGTGCCACCGAAAGCGAGAACACCGGGGAGCTGTTTTTT. Its translation is CATESENTGELFF.

V is TRBV7-9 and J is TRBJ1-2; 10 bases align to TRBD1. Germline trimming cut 3 bases from V and 5 bases from J; bases unmatched to any gene: 6. The CDR3 runs 15 residues. Looked up from germline, CDR1 is SEHNR and CDR2 is FQNEAQ (reference sequence). CDR3 residues: CASSLDRQGAYGYTF. In DNA form, the CDR3 reads TGTGCCAGCAGCTTGGACCGACAGGGGGCTTATGGCTACACCTTC.

This chain uses TRBV4-1 with TRBJ2-5; weak D call: TRBD1 (6 bases). The germline V gene has CDR1 MGHRA and CDR2 YSYEKL. This CDR3 has 13 amino acids. Trimming stripped 6 bases from V and 1 base from J, with 9 bases between. The CDR3 region is CASREDSQETQYF. CDR3 in DNA: TGCGCCAGCAGGGAGGACAGCCAAGAGACCCAGTACTTC.

The sample holds one count of this clone. The chain recombines TRBV6-5 with TRBJ1-3, with 7 nucleotides matching TRBD1. Unmatched junction bases numbered 13, after V lost 6 bases and J lost 8 bases. The CDR3 totals 15 residues. Germline CDR1 MNHEY, CDR2 SVGAGI. CDR3 in DNA: TGTGCCAGCAGCCCCTCTGCAGGGGGTCGGTACACCATATATTTT. This encodes CASSPSAGGRYTIYF.

This clone appeared once. V gene TRBV5-1 combines with J gene TRBJ2-2, with TRBD2 matching over 8 bases. Germline-derived CDR1 and CDR2 are SGHRS and YFSETQ. The junction had 7 bases not matched to a gene; V was cut back by 3 bases and J by 3 bases. CDR3 length: 16 amino acids. The CDR3 coding sequence is TGCGCCAGCAGCTCGCCTAGCGGGTTGGACACCGGGGAGCTGTTTTTT. It codes for CASSSPSGLDTGELFF.

This clone showed up just a few times. Other nucleotide sequences in the sample specify the same CDR3. The chain couples TRBV5-1 to TRBJ2-7, with D maybe TRBD1 (6 bases). The CDR3 runs to 14 residues. In germline, CDR1 is SGHRS, CDR2 YFSETQ. V was pared by 0 bases and J by 2 bases, with 9 bases between. The CDR3 reads CASSLVQGTYEQYF. In DNA, the CDR3 is TGCGCCAGCAGCTTGGTCCAGGGGACCTACGAGCAGTACTTC.

This chain connects TRBV5-1 to TRBJ1-4, with TRBD1 identical over 8 bases. V shed 4 bases and J 5 bases; nucleotides not matched to a gene: 7. The germline gives CDR1 SGHRS, CDR2 YFSETQ. This CDR3 has 15 amino acids. The CDR3 bases are TGCGCCAGCAGCCCGAGGGCAGGGGGCAATGAAAAACTGTTTTTT. It codes for CASSPRAGGNEKLFF. Combining the CDR3 with reference TRBV5-1 and TRBJ1-4 gives the whole variable domain KAGVTQTPRYLIKTRGQQVTLSCSPISGHRSVSWYQQTPGQGLQFLFEYFSETQRNKGNFPGRFSGRQFSNSRSEMNVSTLELGDSALYLCASSPRAGGNEKLFFGSGTQLSVL.

This clone was seen once. The rearrangement links TRBV4-1 to TRBJ1-2; D not certain. CDR1 is MGHRA and CDR2 is YSYEKL in the germline V gene. The length of the CDR3 is 16 residues. Trimming left V 1 base short and J 4 bases short, with 16 bases between. The CDR3 coding sequence is TGCGCCAGCAGCCAAGGTGAGACGGGCTTCACCTATGGCTACACCTTC. Residues: CASSQGETGFTYGYTF.

This clone was observed once. The V gene is TRBV5-1, the J gene TRBJ2-7; TRBD1 agrees at 7 bases. The CDR3 length is 16 residues. The germline V gene has CDR1 SGHRS and CDR2 YFSETQ. After removal of 2 bases from V and 2 bases from J, the junction contained 10 bases not matched to a gene. The CDR3 region is CASSFPTGRRPYEQYF. The CDR3 nucleotides read TGCGCCAGCAGCTTCCCGACAGGGAGACGACCCTACGAGCAGTACTTC. Filled out from reference TRBV5-1 and TRBJ2-7, the complete variable domain reads KAGVTQTPRYLIKTRGQQVTLSCSPISGHRSVSWYQQTPGQGLQFLFEYFSETQRNKGNFPGRFSGRQFSNSRSEMNVSTLELGDSALYLCASSFPTGRRPYEQYFGPGTRLTVT.

V and J are TRBV7-9 and TRBJ2-7, with D possibly matching TRBD1 (6 bases). The CDR3 covers 15 residues. Germline values: CDR1 SEHNR, CDR2 FQNEAQ (reference sequence). Trimming pared 5 bases from V and 0 bases from J, leaving 14 bases between. In nucleotides, the CDR3 is TGTGCCAGCAGCCCCGGGACATCGGACTCCTACGAGCAGTACTTC. This codes for CASSPGTSDSYEQYF. The whole variable domain, filled in from reference TRBV7-9 and TRBJ2-7, reads DTGVSQNPRHKITKRGQNVTFRCDPISEHNRLYWYRQTLGQGPEFLTYFQNEAQLEKSRLLSDRFSAERPKGSFSTLEIQRTEQGDSAMYLCASSPGTSDSYEQYFGPGTRLTVT.

The V call is TRBV10-3, the J call TRBJ2-1; 8 bases agree with TRBD1. Per germline, CDR1 ENHRY and CDR2 SYGVKD. CDR3 length: 15 amino acids. Losses at the gene ends were 4 bases for V and 9 bases for J; bases not matched to a gene: 11. CDR3 in amino acids: CAISAGTGRGSEQFF. The DNA for the CDR3 is TGTGCCATCAGTGCCGGGACAGGTCGAGGGAGTGAGCAGTTCTTC.

V usage is TRBV7-9 and J usage is TRBJ1-3; D might be TRBD1 (5 bases). The V and J ends lost 6 bases and 10 bases respectively, with 19 bases between them. Germline values: CDR1 SEHNR, CDR2 FQNEAQ (reference sequence). The CDR3 is made up of 14 amino acids. The CDR3 reads CASRRDQTTDTIYF. DNA for the CDR3: TGTGCCAGCAGGAGGGACCAGACGACGGATACCATATATTTT.

The V gene is TRBV6-5, the J gene TRBJ2-4, with TRBD1 matching over 9 bases. The V gene's germline CDR1 is MNHEY and CDR2 SVGAGI. J lost 6 bases, V lost 6 bases, and 6 bases had no gene match. The CDR3 consists of 14 residues. The CDR3, as DNA: TGTGCCAGCAGCGAGGGGACAGGGATAAACATTCAGTACTTC. It translates to CASSEGTGINIQYF.

To note about this clone: In the same sample, other DNA sequences code for this CDR3. This chain joins TRBV4-1 and TRBJ2-7; 12 bases agree with TRBD1. The CDR3 contains 14 residues. V was pared by 3 bases and J by 7 bases, with 4 bases of the junction left unmatched. Per the germline V gene, CDR1 is MGHRA and CDR2 is YSYEKL. CDR3 sequence (DNA): TGCGCCAGCAGCCAGGGGACAGGGGGCGCTGAGCAGTACTTC. It translates to CASSQGTGGAEQYF.

The genes are TRBV2 and TRBJ2-7; no clear D gene. CDR1 SNHLY and CDR2 FYNNEI come from the germline V gene. Trimming shortened V by 5 bases and J by 3 bases, and 8 bases separated the two germline ends. This CDR3 spans 12 amino acids. CDR3 protein: CASSFSGYEQYF. CDR3 DNA: TGTGCCAGCAGTTTCTCTGGCTACGAGCAGTACTTC.

The chain recombines TRBV5-1 with TRBJ2-1; no clear D. CDR3 length: 14 residues. Trimming shortened V by 0 bases and J by 3 bases, and 7 bases separated the two germline ends. Germline loops: CDR1 SGHRS, CDR2 YFSETQ. The CDR3 region has the DNA TGCGCCAGCAGCTTGGGCACAGACTACAATGAGCAGTTCTTC. Amino acids: CASSLGTDYNEQFF.

CDR3 in amino acids: CASSPSGGIGKLFF. The CDR3 nucleotides read TGTGCCAGCAGCCCCTCCGGCGGGATTGGAAAACTGTTTTTT. J is TRBJ1-4 and V is TRBV25-1, with unresolved D. This CDR3 has 14 residues. Looked up from germline, CDR1 is MGHDK and CDR2 is SYGVNS. Trimming took 6 bases from V and 10 from J, leaving 18 bases between them.

This clone showed up just once. The DNA for the CDR3 is TGCGCCAGCAGCTTGGCAGGCCCCGAGAGCGGGGAGCTGTTTTTT. It codes for CASSLAGPESGELFF. The chain couples TRBV5-1 to TRBJ2-2, with D hard to call. The CDR3 covers 15 residues. Trimming removed 0 bases at V and 7 bases at J, with 13 bases between. Germline values: CDR1 SGHRS, CDR2 YFSETQ.